This T cell receptor (beta chain) was observed in a study of blood T cell repertoires in COVID-19. In this sample, this clone turned up once. With V trimmed by 1 base and J by 5 bases, 5 bases remained unmatched. The CDR3 covers 16 residues. Germline V lookup: CDR1 SSHAT, CDR2 FNYEAQ (reference sequence). Only in-frame clones appear in the TCRdb table, and some are missing; sequencing was by immunoSEQ multiplex PCR. The repertoire holds 350,000 or so clones, approximately 91% seen once, with over 1% in the top ten. Participants were aged roughly 18 to 90 years, lived in 24 US areas, and enrolled virtually. Membership in each cohort depended on participant-reported clinical history.

The source material was PBMCs or T cells enriched from blood (not recorded which). The receptor's source is a woman aged 25-40 years who had been exposed to COVID-19. This chain joins TRBV7-7 and TRBJ2-2, with TRBD2 matching 9 bases. The CDR3 sequence is CASSLESGRRTGELFF. The DNA for the CDR3 is TGTGCCAGCAGCTTAGAAAGCGGGAGGCGTACCGGGGAGCTGTTTTTT.